This TCR beta chain was obtained from a study of shared clonotypes between healthy human individuals. This CDR3 is built from 14 residues. CDR1 is MGHRA and CDR2 is YSYEKL in the germline V gene. V was trimmed by 3 bases and J by 4 bases, leaving 12 bases between them. The assay was carried out at the deep level. Method: immunoSEQ multiplex PCR; TCRdb's copy keeps in-frame clones and lacks some. In the table there are about 590,000 clones, around 95% of which are singletons. Naive CD8 cells comprised CD45RO-negative, CCR7-positively selected cells, excluding terminally differentiated effector memory CD45RA+ cells. Healthy HIV-negative adults without recent acute infections or vaccinations served as donors.

The chain is built from TRBV4-1 and TRBJ2-5; maybe TRBD2 (7 bases). The sequencing sample was made of naive CD8+ T cells sorted from blood. The origin of this receptor is a woman in her 30s in good health. CDR3 sequence (DNA): TGCGCCAGCAGCCATAGGAGGGGGGGAGAGACCCAGTACTTC. Its translation: CASSHRRGGETQYF.